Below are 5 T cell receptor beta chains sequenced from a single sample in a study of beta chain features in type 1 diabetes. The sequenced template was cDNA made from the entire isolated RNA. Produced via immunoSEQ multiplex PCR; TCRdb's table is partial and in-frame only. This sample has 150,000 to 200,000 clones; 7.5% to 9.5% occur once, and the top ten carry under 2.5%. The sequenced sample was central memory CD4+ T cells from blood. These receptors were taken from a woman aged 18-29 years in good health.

CDR3 nucleotides: TGCGCCAGCAGTCAACGGGCGACAGGATTTCGAGAAAAACTGTTTTTT. As protein: CASSQRATGFREKLFF. The V gene is TRBV23-1, the J gene TRBJ1-4; D might be TRBD1 (6 bases). TRBV23-1 is an ORF; its function is uncertain. Trimming removed 2 bases from V and 8 bases from J, with 18 bases in between. The length of the CDR3 is 16 residues.

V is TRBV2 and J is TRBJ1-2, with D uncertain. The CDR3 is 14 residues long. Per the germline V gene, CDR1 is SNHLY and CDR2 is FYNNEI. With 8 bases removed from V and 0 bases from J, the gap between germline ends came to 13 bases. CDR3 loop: CASGRNSANYGYTF. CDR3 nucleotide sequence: TGTGCCAGCGGGAGGAACTCAGCTAACTATGGCTACACCTTC. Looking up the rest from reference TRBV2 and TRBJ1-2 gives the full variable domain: EPEVTQTPSHQVTQMGQEVILRCVPISNHLYFYWYRQILGQKVEFLVSFYNNEISEKSEIFDDQFSVERPDGSNFTLKIRSTKLEDSAMYFCASGRNSANYGYTFGSGTRLTVV.

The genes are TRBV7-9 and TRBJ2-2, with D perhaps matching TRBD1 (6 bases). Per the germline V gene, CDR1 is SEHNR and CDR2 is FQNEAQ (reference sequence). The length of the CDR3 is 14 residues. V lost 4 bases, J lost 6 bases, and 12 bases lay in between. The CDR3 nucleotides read TGTGCCAGCAGCTCCCGCGCAGGGGCCGGGGAGCTGTTTTTT. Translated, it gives CASSSRAGAGELFF.

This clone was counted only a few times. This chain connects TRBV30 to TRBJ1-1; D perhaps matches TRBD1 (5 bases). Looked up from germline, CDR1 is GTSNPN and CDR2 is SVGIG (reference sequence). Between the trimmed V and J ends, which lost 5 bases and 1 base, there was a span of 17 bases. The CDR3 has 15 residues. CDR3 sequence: CAWDLGRQWNTEAFF. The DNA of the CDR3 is TGTGCCTGGGACTTGGGCCGACAGTGGAACACTGAAGCTTTCTTT.

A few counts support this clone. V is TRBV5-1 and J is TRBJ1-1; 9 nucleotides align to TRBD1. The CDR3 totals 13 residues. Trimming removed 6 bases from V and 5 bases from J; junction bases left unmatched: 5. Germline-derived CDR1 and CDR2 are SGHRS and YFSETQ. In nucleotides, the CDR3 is TGCGCCAGCATCGGGACAGGGAGGACTGAAGCTTTCTTT. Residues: CASIGTGRTEAFF.